The T cell receptor beta chain described here comes from a study of T cell repertoires in cytomegalovirus infection. Germline V gene lookup returns CDR1 SGDLS and CDR2 YYNGEE. This CDR3 has 13 residues. Trimming removed 2 bases from V and 4 bases from J, with 6 bases in between. This clonotype has ten or more counts. Its antigen is unknown. One entry per CDR3 protein results from TCRdb running MiXCR on the reads. The sample lists about 330,000 distinct CDR3 sequences; approximately 30% were seen once. This TCR came from a human donor in good health (CMV status not recorded). Some clones in this sample may be carry-over from other donors' samples. This chain connects TRBV9 to TRBJ1-4, with D unclear. Source: cultured PBMCs, taken from culture after CMV antigen stimulation. CDR3 DNA sequence: TGTGCCAGCAGCGTTACGGGTAATGAAAAACTGTTTTTT. It codes for CASSVTGNEKLFF.